The next 30 T cell receptor beta chains were all read from a single sample in a study of blood T cell repertoires in COVID-19. TCRdb keeps only in-frame clones here, not all; method: immunoSEQ multiplex PCR. The repertoire holds more than 110,000 clones, with around nine tenths as singletons. The sample consisted of peripheral blood. These receptors came from a man aged 50-60 years with active or convalescent COVID-19.

The chain links TRBV5-1 to TRBJ1-1; tentatively, D is TRBD1 (6 bases). The V and J ends lost 6 bases and 6 bases respectively, with 15 bases between them. The CDR3 consists of 13 residues. Germline V gene data show CDR1 as SGHRS and CDR2 as YFSETQ. The CDR3 DNA reads TGCGCCAGCAACGAACAGGGTTCCCCTGAAGCTTTCTTT. Translating gives CASNEQGSPEAFF.

The genes are TRBV19 and TRBJ2-3; 11 bases align to TRBD2. In germline, CDR1 is LNHDA, CDR2 SQIVND (reference sequence). V gave up 6 bases and J gave up 5 bases; unmatched junction bases: 7. This CDR3 contains 15 residues. The CDR3 protein is CASRISGRAEDTQYF. In nucleotides, the CDR3 is TGTGCCAGTAGGATTAGCGGGAGGGCCGAAGATACGCAGTATTTT.

The rearrangement uses TRBV9 and TRBJ2-5; TRBD1 matches at 11 bases. Germline V gene lookup returns CDR1 SGDLS and CDR2 YYNGEE. The CDR3 extends over 15 amino acids. The trim removed 1 base at V and 5 bases at J, leaving 4 bases unmatched. CDR3 bases: TGTGCCAGCAGCGTATGGGACAGGGGGACGGAGACCCAGTACTTC. This gives the protein CASSVWDRGTETQYF.

The chain couples TRBV4-1 to TRBJ1-5; TRBD1 is a possible D gene (6 bases). This CDR3 comprises 17 residues. The V gene's germline CDR1 is MGHRA and CDR2 YSYEKL. V was cut by 4 bases and J by 0 bases, with 16 bases left in between. CDR3 nucleotide sequence: TGCGCCAGCAGCCTAGTCAGGGGACCCTATAGCAATCAGCCCCAGCATTTT. This codes for CASSLVRGPYSNQPQHF.

The V call is TRBV7-9, the J call TRBJ2-7, with D tentatively TRBD2 (5 bases). The CDR3 is 16 amino acids. V was clipped by 2 bases and J by 0 bases, with 14 bases between them. Per germline, CDR1 SEHNR and CDR2 FQNEAQ (reference sequence). CDR3 sequence: CASSLKASRDSYEQYF. CDR3 coding DNA: TGTGCCAGCAGCTTAAAAGCGAGTCGGGACTCCTACGAGCAGTACTTC.

This clone was counted a single time. This chain's CDR3 is CASKTSGEQYF. CDR3 nucleotides: TGTGCCAGCAAGACGTCGGGGGAGCAGTACTTC. The gene calls are TRBV6-6 and TRBJ2-7; perhaps TRBD2 as D (5 bases). V dropped 7 bases and J dropped 7 bases, with 11 bases sitting between them. The CDR3 is made up of 11 amino acids. Per the germline V gene, CDR1 is MNHNY and CDR2 is SVGAGI (reference sequence).

This chain connects TRBV24-1 to TRBJ2-3, with 9 bases aligning to TRBD1. V was pared by 4 bases and J by 4 bases, with 8 bases of the junction left unmatched. The germline V gene has CDR1 KGHDR and CDR2 SFDVKD. There are 16 residues in the CDR3. The CDR3 coding sequence is TGTGCCACCAGTGACCTTGGGACAGGGCTTGCAGATACGCAGTATTTT. As protein: CATSDLGTGLADTQYF.

This chain links TRBV3-1 (or the pseudogene TRBV3-2) with TRBJ2-5, with 9 bases identical to TRBD1. CDR3 length equals 16 residues. CDR1 is LGHDT and CDR2 is YNNKEL in the germline V gene (reference sequence). V shed 4 bases, J shed 5 bases, and the junction held 11 bases outside the gene matches. CDR3 DNA: TGTGCCAGCAGCCGATCGGGTGGGACAGGGTCGGAGACCCAGTACTTC. Translating gives CASSRSGGTGSETQYF.

The chain uses TRBV24-1 and TRBJ2-7, with 7 bases that match TRBD1. Germline V gene lookup returns CDR1 KGHDR and CDR2 SFDVKD. CDR3 length equals 14 residues. J gave up 4 bases and V 3 bases, and 5 bases lay outside the gene matches. The CDR3 reads CATSDNRGEYEQYF. CDR3 in DNA: TGTGCCACCAGTGATAACAGGGGCGAGTACGAGCAGTACTTC.

The gene calls are TRBV21-1 and TRBJ2-7; TRBD2, the table's D call, lacks a check against the DNA. TRBV21-1 is marked as a pseudogene. CDR3 length equals 16 residues. CDR3 in amino acids: CASSRGTSGRVSEQYF. DNA for the CDR3: TGTGCCAGCAGCAGAGGGACTAGCGGGAGGGTGAGCGAGCAGTACTTC.

This chain links TRBV27 with TRBJ2-1, with TRBD2 as a possible D gene (6 bases). This CDR3 has 14 amino acids. Germline lookup yields CDR1 MNHEY and CDR2 SMNVEV (reference sequence). V shed 2 bases and J shed 6 bases, with 11 bases lying between them. The CDR3 is CASSLPGGPNEQFF. CDR3 DNA: TGTGCCAGCAGTTTACCCGGGGGTCCCAATGAGCAGTTCTTC.

The chain has TRBV3-1 (or the pseudogene TRBV3-2) and TRBJ1-3, with unresolved D. This CDR3 spans 15 amino acids. The V gene lost 4 bases and the J gene lost 0 bases, with 10 bases spanning the gap. Germline CDR1 reads LGHDT; CDR2 reads YNNKEL (reference sequence). CDR3 sequence reads: CASSLKWSSGNTIYF. CDR3 in DNA: TGTGCCAGCAGCCTTAAGTGGAGCTCTGGAAACACCATATATTTT.

This rearrangement joins TRBV18 to TRBJ1-2; 8 nucleotides match TRBD1. Germline V gene data show CDR1 as KGHSH and CDR2 as LQKENI. The CDR3 consists of 16 residues. Losses at the gene ends were 0 bases for V and 7 bases for J; bases not matched to a gene: 10. CDR3 sequence (DNA): TGTGCCAGCTCACCACCGTGGGACAGGACATGGGGTGGCTACACCTTC. Its protein is CASSPPWDRTWGGYTF.

The V call is TRBV20-1, the J call TRBJ1-1; no clear D. The CDR3 is 11 amino acids. V lost 4 bases and J 4 bases, leaving 7 bases between the germline ends. Germline V lookup: CDR1 DFQATT, CDR2 SNEGSKA (reference sequence). CDR3 in amino acids: CSAIPGTEAFF. The CDR3, as DNA: TGCAGTGCTATCCCGGGCACTGAAGCTTTCTTT.

The chain carries TRBV14 and TRBJ1-5; no definite D call. The CDR3 is made up of 13 amino acids. Trimming cost V 4 bases and J 2 bases, with 6 bases left between them. Per germline, CDR1 SGHDN and CDR2 FVKESK. CDR3 DNA: TGTGCCAGCAGCCGCGGGGGCAATCAGCCCCAGCATTTT. It is translated as CASSRGGNQPQHF.

This clone was counted once. This sequence joins TRBV3-1 (or the pseudogene TRBV3-2) and TRBJ2-7; tentatively, D is TRBD2 (5 bases). Germline V lookup: CDR1 LGHDT, CDR2 YNNKEL (reference sequence). The CDR3 covers 13 residues. V was pared by 2 bases and J by 2 bases, with 7 bases between. The CDR3 coding sequence is TGTGCCAGCAGCCAACCGGGGACCTACGAGCAGTACTTC. It yields the protein CASSQPGTYEQYF.

The chain combines TRBV5-8 with TRBJ2-1; TRBD1 is a possible D gene (7 bases). Germline V gives CDR1 SGHTS, CDR2 YDEGEE. This CDR3 is 14 amino acids long. V was pared by 10 bases and J by 1 base, with 15 bases between. CDR3 in amino acids: CAVNQGGSYNEQFF. The CDR3 DNA reads as TGTGCCGTCAATCAGGGGGGATCCTACAATGAGCAGTTCTTC. Using reference TRBV5-8 and TRBJ2-1 for the parts outside the CDR3, the full variable domain is EAGVTQSPTHLIKTRGQQATLRCSPISGHTSVYWYQQALGLGLQFLLWYDEGEERNRGNFPPRFSGRQFPNYSSELNVNALELEDSALYLCAVNQGGSYNEQFFGPGTRLTVL.

The rearrangement links TRBV7-9 to TRBJ1-1; perhaps TRBD1 as D (6 bases). V lost 5 bases, J lost 4 bases, and 8 bases lay in between. The CDR3 totals 12 residues. Germline lookup yields CDR1 SEHNR and CDR2 FQNEAQ (reference sequence). The CDR3 spells CASSDRFTEAFF. CDR3 nucleotide sequence: TGTGCCAGCAGCGACAGGTTCACTGAAGCTTTCTTT.

This chain uses TRBV24-1 with TRBJ2-3, with TRBD2 matching over 8 bases. Germline assignment: CDR1 KGHDR and CDR2 SFDVKD. V lost 6 bases, J lost 4 bases, and 2 bases stayed unmatched. The CDR3 is made up of 13 amino acids. The CDR3 sequence is CATSPGGADTQYF. CDR3 nucleotides: TGTGCCACCAGTCCGGGGGGGGCAGATACGCAGTATTTT.

The CDR3 DNA follows: TGTGCCAGCAGTGAAGTTCGGGTCGGCTACTTC. Residues: CASSEVRVGYF. The rearrangement uses TRBV6-1 and TRBJ2-7; the D is unclear. Germline values: CDR1 MNHNS, CDR2 SASEGT. V lost 1 base and J lost 13, with 11 bases in between. The CDR3 has 11 amino acids.

The rearrangement uses TRBV9 and TRBJ1-6; D call uncertain. The CDR3 consists of 15 residues. V lost 2 bases and J 0 bases, leaving 6 bases between the germline ends. Per the germline V gene, CDR1 is SGDLS and CDR2 is YYNGEE. The CDR3 sequence: CASSVGSSYNSPLHF. CDR3 DNA sequence: TGTGCCAGCAGCGTGGGGAGCTCCTATAATTCACCCCTCCACTTT. The full variable domain, rest sourced from reference TRBV9 and TRBJ1-6, is DSGVTQTPKHLITATGQRVTLRCSPRSGDLSVYWYQQSLDQGLQFLIQYYNGEERAKGNILERFSAQQFPDLHSELNLSSLELGDSALYFCASSVGSSYNSPLHFGNGTRLTVT.

CDR3 bases: TGTGCCAGCAGTTACTCGGGGAACAGGAAGGGTCGGGCTTTCTTT. Its protein is CASSYSGNRKGRAFF. The V gene is TRBV6-5, the J gene TRBJ1-1, with D perhaps matching TRBD1 (5 bases). V lost 0 bases to trimming and J lost 11 bases, with 19 bases between them. The CDR3 has 15 residues. The germline gives CDR1 MNHEY, CDR2 SVGAGI.

This clone has a single count. The chain links TRBV7-9 to TRBJ1-2; TRBD1 matches at 9 bases. The junction had 9 bases not matched to a gene; V was cut back by 5 bases and J by 8 bases. Germline V gene sequence: CDR1 SEHNR, CDR2 FQNEAQ (reference sequence). This CDR3 is 14 amino acids long. In nucleotides, the CDR3 is TGTGCCAGCAGCCCCACAGGGGGCTCGGAAGGCTACACCTTC. Residues: CASSPTGGSEGYTF.

The chain combines TRBV6-2 or TRBV6-3 with TRBJ2-1; TRBD2 aligns across 7 bases. Germline V gene lookup returns CDR1 MNHEY and CDR2 SVGEGT. CDR3 size: 15 residues. V shed 1 base and J 7 bases; nucleotides not matched to a gene: 7. In DNA, the CDR3 is TGTGCCAGCAGTTACTTGGGGGGGAGACCTAATGAGCAGTTCTTC. It specifies CASSYLGGRPNEQFF.

V gene TRBV4-1 combines with J gene TRBJ2-2; 8 bases line up with TRBD2. Trimming took 6 bases from V and 5 from J; bases not matched to a gene: 5. This CDR3 spans 14 amino acids. Germline values: CDR1 MGHRA, CDR2 YSYEKL. The CDR3 coding sequence is TGCGCCAGCAGGGGGAGCGGGAGAACCGGGGAGCTGTTTTTT. Translation: CASRGSGRTGELFF.

V and J are TRBV18 and TRBJ2-3; no reliable D call. The CDR3 is made up of 16 amino acids. V lost 3 bases and J 2 bases, leaving 15 bases between the germline ends. From germline, CDR1 is KGHSH and CDR2 LQKENI. CDR3 region: CASSPLYPPPTDTQYF. CDR3 coding DNA: TGTGCCAGCTCACCCCTCTATCCACCCCCCACAGATACGCAGTATTTT.

The chain has TRBV11-2 and TRBJ2-1; D not certain. This CDR3 region has 16 residues. V lost 3 bases and J lost 2, with 14 bases in between. The germline gives CDR1 SGHAT, CDR2 FQNNGV. The CDR3 DNA follows: TGTGCCAGCAGCTTGGGCAGTCCCAGACCCTACAATGAGCAGTTCTTC. It codes for CASSLGSPRPYNEQFF.

The gene calls are TRBV5-1 and TRBJ1-1; a possible D gene is TRBD1 (5 bases). Trimming removed 4 bases from V and 1 base from J, with 14 bases in between. Germline values: CDR1 SGHRS, CDR2 YFSETQ. The CDR3 runs 15 residues. For the CDR3, the DNA is TGCGCCAGCAGCCCGAGGTTGGGGCCGAACACTGAAGCTTTCTTT. Its protein is CASSPRLGPNTEAFF.

This clone has only one observation. This chain uses TRBV24-1 with TRBJ2-1; 16 bases are shared with TRBD2. The CDR3 length is 20 residues. The J segment lost 0 bases and the V segment lost 7 bases, leaving 11 bases of the junction unmatched. Germline CDR1 KGHDR, CDR2 SFDVKD. CDR3 DNA sequence: TGTGCCACCAGCCCCTCCCCGGGACTAGCGGGAGGGAGCTCCTACAATGAGCAGTTCTTC. This gives the protein CATSPSPGLAGGSSYNEQFF.

This chain joins TRBV7-2 and TRBJ2-7, with D unclear. The CDR3 covers 13 residues. V was shortened by 3 bases and J by 6 bases, with 12 bases between the two germline ends. From germline, CDR1 is SGHTA and CDR2 FQGNSA. CDR3 in amino acids: CASSLPHSSEQYF. The CDR3 region has the DNA TGTGCCAGCAGCTTGCCCCATAGCTCCGAGCAGTACTTC.